The rows below give T cell receptor beta chains drawn from one sample of a study of blood T cell repertoires in COVID-19. Sequencing used immunoSEQ multiplex PCR; TCRdb keeps in-frame clones, though not all of them. The sample has around 150,000 clones; around 85% are singletons. Specimen: peripheral blood. The receptor source for this set is a man in his 60s with acute or convalescent COVID-19. The CDR3 runs from the conserved cysteine through the conserved F or W. D genes are given only for firm matches. Only part of the rows carry a size: once, few, many, or a class if the clone is expanded.

abundance,j_gene,d_gene,v_gene,CDR3nt,CDR3aa
once,TRBJ2-1,TRBD2,TRBV24-1,TGTGCCACCAGTGAAGGAGCGGGAGGGGTATATGAGCAGTTCTTC,CATSEGAGGVYEQFF
few,TRBJ2-1,TRBD2,TRBV20-1,TGCAGTGCTAGTCCGCCTAGCGGGGCCAATGAGCAGTTCTTC,CSASPPSGANEQFF
NA,TRBJ1-4,NA,TRBV5-1,TGCGCCAGCAGCTTGGGGGGCGCACGTAATGAAAAACTGTTTTTT,CASSLGGARNEKLFF
NA,TRBJ2-3,NA,TRBV7-9,TGTGCCAGCAGCCGGACGCGACAGGAAGATACGCAGTATTTT,CASSRTRQEDTQYF
few,TRBJ1-4,NA,TRBV7-9,TGTGCCAGCAGCCCATTTGCAACTAATGAAAAACTGTTTTTT,CASSPFATNEKLFF
NA,TRBJ1-5,NA,TRBV6-6,TGTGCCAGCAGTTACAAGCCGGGTAGCAATCAGCCCCAGCATTTT,CASSYKPGSNQPQHF
once,TRBJ2-5,TRBD1,TRBV27,TGTGCCAGCAGCCCCACCGACAGGGCGCGAGAGACCCAGTACTTC,CASSPTDRARETQYF
NA,TRBJ1-2,TRBD1,TRBV5-4,TGTGCCAGCAGCATGAGGAAGACAGGGGTACATGGCTACACCTTC,CASSMRKTGVHGYTF
once,TRBJ1-1,NA,TRBV5-1,TGCGCCAGCAGCCCCGGGGGGGCCGTACTGAACACTGAAGCTTTCTTT,CASSPGGAVLNTEAFF
NA,TRBJ1-2,NA,TRBV29-1,TGCAGCGTTGAAAGAAGCGGGGGCGACTATGGCTACACCTTC,CSVERSGGDYGYTF
NA,TRBJ1-4,NA,TRBV28,TGTGCCAGCAGTTTTCAGGGCGGTGGGGAAAAACTGTTTTTT,CASSFQGGGEKLFF
NA,TRBJ2-2,TRBD2,TRBV5-1,TGCGCCAGCAGCCAGGGACTAGCGAATGCCGGGGAGCTGTTTTTT,CASSQGLANAGELFF
NA,TRBJ2-1,TRBD2,TRBV7-9,TGTGCCAGCAGCTCGGAAACCCAACTAGCGGGCCAGTTCTTC,CASSSETQLAGQFF
NA,TRBJ2-1,TRBD1,TRBV18,TGTGCCAGCTCACCCCCCGGGACAGGGGGGAACAATGAGCAGTTCTTC,CASSPPGTGGNNEQFF
few,TRBJ2-1,NA,TRBV18,TGTGCCAGCTCACCGCCGCGGGTGTCCTCCTACAATGAGCAGTTCTTC,CASSPPRVSSYNEQFF
NA,TRBJ2-5,NA,TRBV19,TGTGCCAGTAGGGCGGGACAGCAAGAGACCCAGTACTTC,CASRAGQQETQYF
NA,TRBJ1-2,TRBD1,TRBV28,TGTGCCAGCAGTTTCCTCGACAGGGGGCGCTCCTCGGGCGGCTACACCTTC,CASSFLDRGRSSGGYTF
NA,TRBJ2-7,TRBD1,TRBV5-1,TGCGCCAGCAGCTTGCCGACAGGGGGCGAAAGCTACGAGCAGTACTTC,CASSLPTGGESYEQYF
NA,TRBJ1-1,NA,TRBV28,TGTGCCAGCAGTTCCCCTCGGCCGGGTACGAAGGAAGCTTTCTTT,CASSSPRPGTKEAFF
NA,TRBJ2-2,NA,TRBV6-4,TGTGCCAGCAGTGACCCTATGCTCGGGGAGCTGTTTTTT,CASSDPMLGELFF
NA,TRBJ2-3,NA,TRBV18,TGTGCCAGCTCACCTACAGGAACCGCAGATACGCAGTATTTT,CASSPTGTADTQYF
NA,TRBJ1-3,TRBD1,TRBV18,TGTGCCAGCTCCGCGGGGACAGGCTCTGGAAACACCATATATTTT,CASSAGTGSGNTIYF
NA,TRBJ2-1,TRBD2,TRBV3-1/TRBV3-2,TGTGCCAGCAGCCAATGGGGACTAGCGGGAGATGGTGAGCAGTTCTTC,CASSQWGLAGDGEQFF
NA,TRBJ1-1,NA,TRBV27,TGTGCCAGCAGTTTATACGGAGGGGACACTGAAGCTTTCTTT,CASSLYGGDTEAFF
NA,TRBJ1-4,TRBD1,TRBV2,TGTGCCAGCAGTGGACTCGGACAGGGGGTTCAAAAACTGTTTTTT,CASSGLGQGVQKLFF
NA,TRBJ2-1,NA,TRBV21-1,TGTGCCAGCAGCGCGGACACTGGAAGGCTCGAGCAGTTCTTC,CASSADTGRLEQFF
NA,TRBJ1-3,NA,TRBV29-1,TGCAGCGCCAAAACCGGGGGACGGAACACCATATATTTT,CSAKTGGRNTIYF
NA,TRBJ2-7,NA,TRBV28,TGTGCCAGCAGTACCCCGGGTTCCCTGTACGAGCAGTACTTC,CASSTPGSLYEQYF
NA,TRBJ2-7,TRBD2,TRBV4-1,TGCGCCAGCAGCCAAGATTCCGGGAGACTAGCGGGAGACGAGCAGTACTTC,CASSQDSGRLAGDEQYF
NA,TRBJ2-7,TRBD1,TRBV6-5,TGTGCCAGCAAGGGGACAGGGGCAGCCAGCGGGCAGTACTTC,CASKGTGAASGQYF
NA,TRBJ1-5,NA,TRBV24-1,TGTGCCACCAGTGATTTTCTGGGGGGTCTGGATTTT,CATSDFLGGLDF